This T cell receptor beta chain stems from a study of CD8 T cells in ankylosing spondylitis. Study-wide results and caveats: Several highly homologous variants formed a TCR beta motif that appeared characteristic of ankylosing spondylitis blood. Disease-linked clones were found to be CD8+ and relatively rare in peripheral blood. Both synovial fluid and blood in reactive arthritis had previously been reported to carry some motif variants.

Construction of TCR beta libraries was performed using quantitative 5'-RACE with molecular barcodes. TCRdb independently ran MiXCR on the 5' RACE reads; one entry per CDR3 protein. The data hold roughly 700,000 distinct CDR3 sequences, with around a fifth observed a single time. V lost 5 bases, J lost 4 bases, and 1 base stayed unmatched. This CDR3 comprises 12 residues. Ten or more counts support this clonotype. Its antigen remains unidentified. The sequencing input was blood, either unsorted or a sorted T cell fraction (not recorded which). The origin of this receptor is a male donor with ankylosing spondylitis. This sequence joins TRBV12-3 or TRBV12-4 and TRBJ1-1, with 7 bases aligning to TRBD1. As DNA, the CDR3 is TGTGCCAGCAGTGACAGGGTCACTGAAGCTTTCTTT. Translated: CASSDRVTEAFF.